This T cell receptor (beta chain) was found in a study of graft-versus-host responses after intestinal transplantation (dated by TCRdb to about 2021). About the study as a whole: The transplants that recipients got were multivisceral, liver-intestinal, or isolated intestinal. Every recipient was given anti-thymocyte globulin induction, followed by roughly 3 years of maintenance tacrolimus and steroids. Graft-versus-host and host-versus-graft alloreactive T cell clones were tracked in the graft, circulation and bone marrow after intestinal transplantation using bulk TCR-beta CDR3 sequencing. To identify alloreactive clones, pre-transplant mixed lymphocyte reaction products were sequenced and compared with unstimulated pre-transplant donor and recipient T cells. The cohort enrolled some 24 intestinal transplant recipients, one of whom was a retransplant, and a few patients without pretransplant specimens were excluded. A peak of at least 4% donor T cells among recipient peripheral blood mononuclear cells was the definition used for donor T cell macrochimerism. Samples from a few later patients were sequenced in-house on an Illumina MiSeq with MiXCR processing rather than by the commercial service.

Sequences SGHRS (CDR1) and YFSETQ (CDR2) are obtained from the germline V gene. The CDR3 covers 14 residues, taking in both the cysteine and the phenylalanine. Just the 42-base CDR3 DNA is kept, in frame starting at base 1. The V and J ends are trimmed by 0 bases and 2 bases, leaving 8 bases between them. The library relied on the immunoSEQ multiplex PCR assay. For most patients, genomic DNA was isolated using the Qiagen DNeasy Blood and Tissue Kit and was shipped frozen to Adaptive Biotechnologies for TCR sequencing. High-throughput TCR-beta CDR3 sequencing of genomic DNA from most patients was performed by Adaptive Biotechnologies. The authors' pipeline ran thus. Adaptive's ImmunoSEQ software was the source of the TCR sequencing data for about 18 patients, while three other patients were processed with MiXCR and VDJtools. To correct CD4 versus CD8 sorting errors, any sequence found in both subsets at a frequency ratio below 5:1 was removed. Because the origin of CDR3 nucleotide sequences shared between donor and recipient could not be assigned, those sequences were removed. Alloreactive clones required at least 2-fold expansion over unstimulated cells and minimum CFSE-low frequency of 0.002% (template counts) or 0.001% (read counts). Clones detected in sequenced pre-transplant spleen, lymph node, or MLR CFSE-low populations of the donor or recipient were defined as mappable. The cumulative frequency of alloreactive clones was calculated as a percentage of all sequences, weighted by copy number. Held by TCRdb, this immuneACCESS table contains in-frame sequences only and omits some clones. Under half of the omission traces to an unresolved V gene where checked; the cause of the rest is unknown. V, J and clone size derive from that table, while D and trimming were established from the DNA sequence. The sample table shows about 120,000 clones, and 85% to 95% are seen once. The ten largest clones take up around 0.12% of the sample.

Note on this clone: No cognate antigen has been identified for it. One base away there is no much larger clone; base qualities are not given. The sample holds other DNA sequences that translate to the same CDR3.

The sample's time point label, in plain terms: cells obtained before transplantation from donor or recipient. CD3+CD4+ and CD3+CD8+ populations were FACS-sorted from unstimulated pre-transplant donor and recipient cells taken from spleen or lymph nodes. What the study reported, not specific to this receptor: The conclusions were limited by the relatively low number and heterogeneity of the intestinal transplant patients. In patients with donor T cell macrochimerism, the allografts had high GvH to HvG T cell clonal ratios. GvH clones were detected in recipient bone marrow, and some appeared earlier in ileal mucosa or blood, consistent with an intestinal mucosal origin. Early after transplant, peak levels of circulating GvH clones were found to be associated with declines in HvG clones.

The chain is encoded by TRBV5-1 joined to TRBJ1-1, with no reliable assignment of the D segment. Sample: unstimulated CD4+ T cells sorted from spleen or lymph node cells, taken before intestinal transplant. The receptor was derived from a human donor who received an intestinal transplant. CDR3 sequence: CASSLVSGNTEAFF. The base sequence is TGCGCCAGCAGCTTGGTATCCGGAAACACTGAAGCTTTCTTT.